This entry describes one T cell receptor beta chain. Per the original methods: Estimation of nucleated cell counts was performed using reference gene primer amplification. Using immunoSEQ multiplex PCR, the repertoire was profiled, and TCRdb retains in-frame clones only, with some absent. V, J and clone size are taken as reported in that table, and D and trimming were inferred from the DNA itself. The sample holds under 400,000 clones; roughly nine tenths are singletons and the top ten take just under 4%. The data were obtained in a study of blood T cell repertoires in COVID-19. This CDR3 is 15 amino acids long. V was cut by 0 bases and J by 1 base, with 9 bases left in between. The germline gives CDR1 SGHAT, CDR2 FQNNGV.

The chain links TRBV11-2 to TRBJ1-1; TRBD1 might be the D (5 bases). This clonotype was sampled from a woman aged 55 to 70 with COVID-19, enrolled during active disease. Source material: peripheral blood. In DNA, the CDR3 is TGTGCCAGCAGCTTAGAGGGGCGCCAGAACACTGAAGCTTTCTTT. Protein product: CASSLEGRQNTEAFF.